This entry lists 5 T cell receptor beta chains sequenced from one sample in a study of CD8 T cells in ankylosing spondylitis. Their target antigens are unknown. MiXCR was run by TCRdb on the 5' RACE reads, yielding one entry per CDR3 protein. Among about 540,000 distinct CDR3 sequences, roughly 13% were seen once, and the ten largest hold about 6.8%. Study observations and caveats: Blood from ankylosing spondylitis patients appeared to carry a characteristic roughly 8-variant TCR beta motif.

The source material was blood, either unsorted or a sorted T cell fraction (not recorded which). These receptors were taken from a male donor with ankylosing spondylitis.

CDR3 nucleotides: TGTGCCAGCAGCATTAGCGGGAGGGAGACCCAGTACTTC. This encodes CASSISGRETQYF. V gene TRBV9 combines with J gene TRBJ2-5; 10 bases agree with TRBD2. CDR3 length equals 13 residues. The ends lost 4 bases at V and 5 bases at J; junction bases unmatched: 2. CDR1 is SGDLS and CDR2 is YYNGEE in the germline V gene.

The table lists this clonotype with many counts. The chain carries TRBV7-9 and TRBJ1-1; maybe TRBD1 (5 bases). The CDR3 is made up of 15 amino acids. The V gene's germline CDR1 is SEHNR and CDR2 FQNEAQ (reference sequence). V was clipped by 1 base and J by 10 bases, with 19 bases between them. CDR3 coding DNA: TGTGCCAGCAGCTTAGACGCGGCAGGGTATGGCGGAGCTTTCTTT. It yields the protein CASSLDAAGYGGAFF.

The chain recombines TRBV9 with TRBJ2-2; tentatively, D is TRBD2 (6 bases). CDR1 is SGDLS and CDR2 is YYNGEE in the germline V gene. The CDR3 loop spans 16 amino acids. V was clipped by 5 bases and J by 4 bases, with 18 bases between them. The CDR3 protein is CASRDKAGWSTGELFF. CDR3 bases: TGTGCCAGCAGAGATAAAGCGGGCTGGTCCACCGGGGAGCTGTTTTTT.

This clonotype came up a few times. The chain joins TRBV19 to TRBJ1-1; D not certain. Trimming shortened V by 9 bases and J by 6 bases, and 11 bases separated the two germline ends. This CDR3 has 11 residues. Germline CDR1 LNHDA, CDR2 SQIVND (reference sequence). The chain's CDR3 is CASAWAAEAFF. The CDR3 DNA sequence: TGTGCCAGCGCCTGGGCAGCTGAAGCTTTCTTT.

This clonotype was counted between two and nine times. The rearrangement joins TRBV5-1 to TRBJ1-1, with unresolved D. Germline V gene lookup returns CDR1 SGHRS and CDR2 YFSETQ. This CDR3 has 14 amino acids. The germline V and J ends were trimmed by 3 bases and 1 base, with 10 bases remaining between them. CDR3: CASSSDVTNTEAFF. In DNA form, the CDR3 reads TGCGCCAGCAGCTCGGACGTTACGAACACTGAAGCTTTCTTT.